This T cell receptor (beta chain) originates from a study of T cell changes during pregnancy in multiple sclerosis. The germline V gene has CDR1 SQVTM and CDR2 ANQGSEA. The CDR3 is 11 residues long. J lost 6 bases, V lost 5 bases, and 1 base had no gene match. Sequenced by immunoSEQ multiplex PCR; TCRdb stores in-frame clones only, minus some. The data show roughly 29,000 clones, roughly 91% seen once. This clone was counted a few times. The chain uses TRBV29-1 and TRBJ1-1; TRBD1 matches at 9 bases. The sample consisted of CD4+ T cells from peripheral blood mononuclear cells, taken after pregnancy. The TCR originated in a female donor with multiple sclerosis, enrolled in a pregnancy study. CDR3 coding DNA: TGCAGCGTTACAGGGGGCTCTGAAGCTTTCTTT. Translation gives CSVTGGSEAFF.